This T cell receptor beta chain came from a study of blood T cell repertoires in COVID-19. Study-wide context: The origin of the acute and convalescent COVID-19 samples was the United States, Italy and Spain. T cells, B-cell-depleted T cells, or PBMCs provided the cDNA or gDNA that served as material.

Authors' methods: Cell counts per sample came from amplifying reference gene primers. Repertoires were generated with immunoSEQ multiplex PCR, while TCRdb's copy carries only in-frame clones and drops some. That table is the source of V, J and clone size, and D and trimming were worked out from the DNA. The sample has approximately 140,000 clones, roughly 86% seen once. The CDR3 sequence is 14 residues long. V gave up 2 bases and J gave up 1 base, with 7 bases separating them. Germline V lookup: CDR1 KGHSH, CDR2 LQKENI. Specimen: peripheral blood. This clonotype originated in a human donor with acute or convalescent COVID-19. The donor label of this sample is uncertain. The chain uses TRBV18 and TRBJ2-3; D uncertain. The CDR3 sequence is CASSPNKGTDTQYF. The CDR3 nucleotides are TGTGCCAGCTCACCAAACAAAGGCACAGATACGCAGTATTTT.